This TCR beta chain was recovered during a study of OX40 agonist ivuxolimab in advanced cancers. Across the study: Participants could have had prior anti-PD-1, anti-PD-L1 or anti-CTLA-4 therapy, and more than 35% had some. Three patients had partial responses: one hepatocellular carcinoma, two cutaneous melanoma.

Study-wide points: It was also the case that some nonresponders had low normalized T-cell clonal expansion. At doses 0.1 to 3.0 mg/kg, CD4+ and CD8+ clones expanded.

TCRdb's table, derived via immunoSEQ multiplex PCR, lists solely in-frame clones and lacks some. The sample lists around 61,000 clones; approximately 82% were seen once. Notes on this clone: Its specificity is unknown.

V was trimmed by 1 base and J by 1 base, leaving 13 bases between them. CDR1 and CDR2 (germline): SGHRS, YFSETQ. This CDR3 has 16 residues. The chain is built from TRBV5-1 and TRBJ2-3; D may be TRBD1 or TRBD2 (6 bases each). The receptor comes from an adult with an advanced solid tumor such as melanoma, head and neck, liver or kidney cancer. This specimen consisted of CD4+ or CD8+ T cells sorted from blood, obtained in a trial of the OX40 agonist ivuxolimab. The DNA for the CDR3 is TGCGCCAGCAGCTTGTGGGGGGCCTCCGGCACAGATACGCAGTATTTT. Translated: CASSLWGASGTDTQYF. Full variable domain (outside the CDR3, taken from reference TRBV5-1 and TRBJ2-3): KAGVTQTPRYLIKTRGQQVTLSCSPISGHRSVSWYQQTPGQGLQFLFEYFSETQRNKGNFPGRFSGRQFSNSRSEMNVSTLELGDSALYLCASSLWGASGTDTQYFGPGTRLTVL.